This T cell receptor beta chain was profiled in a study of T cell changes during pregnancy in multiple sclerosis (dated by TCRdb to between 2017 and 2020). The study in broad terms: Changes in the T cell repertoire over the course of pregnancy were examined in this study in women with multiple sclerosis.

As encoded in the germline V gene (reference sequence), CDR1 is LNHDA while CDR2 is SQIVND. The germline V and J ends show losses of 4 bases and 0 bases respectively, and no gene match explains 4 bases of the junction. The CDR3 has 16 amino acids, counting the end cysteine and phenylalanine. Kept here is only the CDR3 DNA, which spans 48 bases and is read in frame from base 1. Library preparation was by the immunoSEQ multiplex PCR assay. TCRdb re-hosts the immuneACCESS table, in-frame sequences only. Its copies lack some clones; in the studies checked, an unresolved V gene accounts for under half of them, and the cause for the rest is not known. The sample table records some 55,000 clones; 80% to 90% of these occur just once. The ten largest clones represent about 5% of the sample. As for this clone: It lacks a known antigen. No base-level quality is on record; no much larger clone is a single base apart.

Sequencing was done on a sample of peripheral blood from another person, used as feeder cells. This sequence originates from a human donor whose cells served as feeder cells for cultures in a pregnancy study. This sequence uses TRBV19 and TRBJ2-2; 8 bases in between match TRBD1. The CDR3 reads CASSRLDRANTGELFF. The DNA is as follows: TGTGCCAGTAGTAGGTTGGACAGGGCGAACACCGGGGAGCTGTTTTTT.